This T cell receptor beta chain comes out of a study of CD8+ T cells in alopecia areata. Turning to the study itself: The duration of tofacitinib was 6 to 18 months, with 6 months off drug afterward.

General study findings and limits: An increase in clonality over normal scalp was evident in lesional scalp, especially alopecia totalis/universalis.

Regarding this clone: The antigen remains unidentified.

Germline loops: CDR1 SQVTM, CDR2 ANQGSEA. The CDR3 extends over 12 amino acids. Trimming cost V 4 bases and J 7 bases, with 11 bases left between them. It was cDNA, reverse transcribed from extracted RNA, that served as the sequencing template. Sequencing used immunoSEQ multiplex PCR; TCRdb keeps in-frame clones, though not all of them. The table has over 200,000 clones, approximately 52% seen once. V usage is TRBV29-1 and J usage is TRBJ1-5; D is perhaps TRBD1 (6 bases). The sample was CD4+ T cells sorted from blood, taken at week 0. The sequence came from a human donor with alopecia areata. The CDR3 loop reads CSVGSGDQPQHF. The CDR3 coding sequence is TGCAGCGTTGGGTCAGGGGACCAGCCCCAGCATTTT.